This TCR beta chain comes out of a study of T cells in Graves' hyperthyroidism and ophthalmopathy. Study conclusions and caveats: Most expanded thyroid clonotypes above 0.001 also appeared in blood.

Germline CDR1 reads MNHNS; CDR2 reads SASEGT. The CDR3 consists of 15 residues. V was clipped by 3 bases and J by 8 bases; unmatched bases: 8. RNA transcripts served as the template for amplifying TCR beta CDR3 regions. The TCR CDR3 first-round RT-PCR relied on the HTBI primer set. TCRdb called the multiplex PCR reads again in MiXCR, with one record for every CDR3 protein. Of fewer than 800,000 distinct CDR3 sequences in the sample, around 17% are singletons; the top ten hold around 7.7%. The study defined stable Graves' hyperthyroidism as no ophthalmopathy progression within 18 months. Researchers barred patients who had uncontrolled infection, other autoimmune disease, pregnancy or lactation. The authors obtained PBMCs from 10 ml of fresh peripheral blood. Remarks on this clonotype: Its antigen is unidentified.

The TCR was taken from a man aged 18 to 29 with Graves' hyperthyroidism. Sequencing was done on a sample of blood. The chain employs TRBV6-1 and TRBJ2-1; the match to TRBD1 covers 9 bases. The CDR3 here is CASSDPRQGGHEQFF. CDR3 coding DNA: TGTGCCAGCAGTGATCCCAGACAGGGGGGTCATGAGCAGTTCTTC.